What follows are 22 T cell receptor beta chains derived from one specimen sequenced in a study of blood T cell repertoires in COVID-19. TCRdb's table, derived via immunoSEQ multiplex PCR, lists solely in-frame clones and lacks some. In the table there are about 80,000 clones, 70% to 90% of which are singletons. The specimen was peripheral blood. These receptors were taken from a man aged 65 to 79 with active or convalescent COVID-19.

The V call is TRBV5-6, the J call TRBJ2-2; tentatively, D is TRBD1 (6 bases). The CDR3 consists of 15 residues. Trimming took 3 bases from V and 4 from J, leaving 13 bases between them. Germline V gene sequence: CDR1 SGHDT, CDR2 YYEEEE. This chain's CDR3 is CASSYRQALTGELFF. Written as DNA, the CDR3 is TGTGCCAGCAGCTACCGACAGGCTCTCACCGGGGAGCTGTTTTTT.

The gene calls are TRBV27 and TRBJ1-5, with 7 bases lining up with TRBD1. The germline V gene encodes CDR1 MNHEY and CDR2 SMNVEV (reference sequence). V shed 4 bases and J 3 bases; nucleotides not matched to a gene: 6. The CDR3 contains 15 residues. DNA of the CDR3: TGTGCCAGCAGTTCGATACAGGGGACCAATCAGCCCCAGCATTTT. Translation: CASSSIQGTNQPQHF.

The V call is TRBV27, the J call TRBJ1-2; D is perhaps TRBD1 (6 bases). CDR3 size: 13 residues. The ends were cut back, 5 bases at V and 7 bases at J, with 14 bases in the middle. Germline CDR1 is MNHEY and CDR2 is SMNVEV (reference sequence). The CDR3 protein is CASSPTRGSGYTF. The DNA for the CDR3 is TGTGCCAGCAGTCCCACCAGGGGTTCTGGCTACACCTTC.

The CDR3 is CASSLQGVETGELFF. CDR3 nucleotide sequence: TGCGCCAGCAGCTTACAGGGGGTTGAGACCGGGGAGCTGTTTTTT. The chain joins TRBV5-1 to TRBJ2-2, with TRBD1 matching 8 bases. The CDR3 totals 15 residues. V lost 2 bases and J lost 5; bases outside the gene matches: 5. Germline values: CDR1 SGHRS, CDR2 YFSETQ.

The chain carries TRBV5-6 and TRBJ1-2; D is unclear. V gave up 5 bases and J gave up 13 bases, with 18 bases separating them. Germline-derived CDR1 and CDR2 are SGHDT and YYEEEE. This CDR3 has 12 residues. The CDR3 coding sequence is TGTGCCAGCAGTCCGGGGAAGAGTCACATCACCTTC. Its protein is CASSPGKSHITF.

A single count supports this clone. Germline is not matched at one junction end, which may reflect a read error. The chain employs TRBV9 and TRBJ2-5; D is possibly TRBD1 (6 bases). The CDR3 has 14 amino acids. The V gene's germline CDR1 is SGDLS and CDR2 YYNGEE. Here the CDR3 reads CASSREGHQETQYF. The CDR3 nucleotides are TGTGCCAGCAGCAGAGAGGGACACCAGGAGACCCAGTACTTC.

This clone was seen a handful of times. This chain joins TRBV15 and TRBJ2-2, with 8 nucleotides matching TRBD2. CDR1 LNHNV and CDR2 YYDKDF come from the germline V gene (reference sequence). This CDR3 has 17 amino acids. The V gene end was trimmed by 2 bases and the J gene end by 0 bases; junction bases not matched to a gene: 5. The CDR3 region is CATSRPPGGANTGELFF. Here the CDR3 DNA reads TGTGCCACCAGCAGACCACCGGGGGGGGCGAACACCGGGGAGCTGTTTTTT. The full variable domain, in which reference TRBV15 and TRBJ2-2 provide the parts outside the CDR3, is DAMVIQNPRYQVTQFGKPVTLSCSQTLNHNVMYWYQQKSSQAPKLLFHYYDKDFNNEADTPDNFQSRRPNTSFCFLDIRSPGLGDTAMYLCATSRPPGGANTGELFFGEGSRLTVL.

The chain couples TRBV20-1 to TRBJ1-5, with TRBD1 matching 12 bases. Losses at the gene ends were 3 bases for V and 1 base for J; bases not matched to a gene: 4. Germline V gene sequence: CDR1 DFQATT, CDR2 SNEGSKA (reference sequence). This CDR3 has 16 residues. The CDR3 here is CSASGTGGWSNQPQHF. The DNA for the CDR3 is TGCAGTGCTAGTGGGACAGGGGGCTGGAGCAATCAGCCCCAGCATTTT.

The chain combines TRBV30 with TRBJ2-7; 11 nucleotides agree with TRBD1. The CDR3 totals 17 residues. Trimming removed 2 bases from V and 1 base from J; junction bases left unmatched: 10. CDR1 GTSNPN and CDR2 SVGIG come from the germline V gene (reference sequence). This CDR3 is CAWSKRTGGGGSYEQYF. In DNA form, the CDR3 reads TGTGCCTGGAGTAAGCGGACAGGGGGCGGGGGTTCCTACGAGCAGTACTTC.

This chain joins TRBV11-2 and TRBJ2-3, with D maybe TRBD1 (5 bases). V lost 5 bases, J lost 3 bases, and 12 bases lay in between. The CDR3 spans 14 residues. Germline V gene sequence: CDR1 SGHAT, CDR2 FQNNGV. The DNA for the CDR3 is TGTGCCAGCAGCCAGACAGAGTTAACAGATACGCAGTATTTT. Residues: CASSQTELTDTQYF.

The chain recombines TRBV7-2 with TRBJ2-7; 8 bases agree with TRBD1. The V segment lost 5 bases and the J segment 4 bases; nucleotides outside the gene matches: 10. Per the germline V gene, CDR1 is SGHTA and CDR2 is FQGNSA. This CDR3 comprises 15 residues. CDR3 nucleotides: TGTGCCAGCAGCCAGACCGGGACAGGTTTTTACGAGCAGTACTTC. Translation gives CASSQTGTGFYEQYF.

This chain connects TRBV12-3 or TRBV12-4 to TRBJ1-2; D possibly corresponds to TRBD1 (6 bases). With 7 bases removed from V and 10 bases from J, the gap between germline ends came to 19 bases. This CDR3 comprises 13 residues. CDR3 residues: CASKLLTGLDYTF. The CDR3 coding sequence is TGTGCCAGCAAACTCCTGACAGGTTTGGACTACACCTTC.

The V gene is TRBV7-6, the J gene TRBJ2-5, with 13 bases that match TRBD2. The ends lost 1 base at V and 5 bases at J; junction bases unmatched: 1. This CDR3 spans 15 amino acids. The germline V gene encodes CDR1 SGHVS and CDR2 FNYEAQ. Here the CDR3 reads CASSLEGLAGETQYF. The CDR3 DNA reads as TGTGCCAGCAGCTTAGAGGGACTAGCGGGGGAGACCCAGTACTTC.

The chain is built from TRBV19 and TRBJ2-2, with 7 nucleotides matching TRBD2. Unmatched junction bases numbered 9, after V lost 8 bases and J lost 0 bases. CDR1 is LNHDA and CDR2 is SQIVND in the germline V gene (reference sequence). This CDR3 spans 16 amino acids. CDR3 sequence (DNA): TGTGCCAGTTGCCTTGGGAGGGTGGCGAACACCGGGGAGCTGTTTTTT. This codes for CASCLGRVANTGELFF. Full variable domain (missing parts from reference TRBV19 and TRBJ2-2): DGGITQSPKYLFRKEGQNVTLSCEQNLNHDAMYWYRQDPGQGLRLIYYSQIVNDFQKGDIAEGYSVSREKKESFPLTVTSAQKNPTAFYLCASCLGRVANTGELFFGEGSRLTVL.

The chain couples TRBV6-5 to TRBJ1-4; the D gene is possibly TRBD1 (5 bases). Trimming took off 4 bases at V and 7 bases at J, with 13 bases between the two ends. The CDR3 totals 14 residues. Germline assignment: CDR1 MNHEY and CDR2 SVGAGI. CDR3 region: CASSSSGGTEKLFF. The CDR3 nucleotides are TGTGCCAGCAGTTCCTCCGGCGGGACTGAAAAACTGTTTTTT.

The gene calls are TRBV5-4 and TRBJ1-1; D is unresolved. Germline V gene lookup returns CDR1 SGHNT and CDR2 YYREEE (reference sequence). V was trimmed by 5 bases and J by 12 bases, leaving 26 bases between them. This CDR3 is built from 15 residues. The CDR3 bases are TGTGCCAGCAGACTTCAATCAGGACGACCCGGGGAAACTTTCTTT. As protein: CASRLQSGRPGETFF.

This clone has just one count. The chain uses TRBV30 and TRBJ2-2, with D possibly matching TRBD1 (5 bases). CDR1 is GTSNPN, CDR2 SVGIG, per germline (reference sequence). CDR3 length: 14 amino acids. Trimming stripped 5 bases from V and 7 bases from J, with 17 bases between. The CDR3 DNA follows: TGTGCCTGGTCTGCGTCAGGGATTGACGGGGAGCTGTTTTTT. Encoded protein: CAWSASGIDGELFF. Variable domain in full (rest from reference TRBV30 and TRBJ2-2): SQTIHQWPATLVQPVGSPLSLECTVEGTSNPNLYWYRQAAGRGLQLLFYSVGIGQISSEVPQNLSASRPQDRQFILSSKKLLLSDSGFYLCAWSASGIDGELFFGEGSRLTVL.

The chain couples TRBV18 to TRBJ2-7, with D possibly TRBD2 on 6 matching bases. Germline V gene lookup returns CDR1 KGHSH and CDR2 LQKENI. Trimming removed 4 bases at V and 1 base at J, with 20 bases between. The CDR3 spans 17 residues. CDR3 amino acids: CASSRASGGERSYEQYF. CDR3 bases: TGTGCCAGCTCACGCGCCTCGGGCGGGGAACGGTCCTACGAGCAGTACTTC.

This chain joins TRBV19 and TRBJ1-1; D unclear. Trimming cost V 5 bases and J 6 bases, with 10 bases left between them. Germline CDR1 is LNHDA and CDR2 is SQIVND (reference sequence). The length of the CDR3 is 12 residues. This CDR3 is CASSQQLSEAFF. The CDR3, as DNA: TGTGCCAGTAGTCAACAGCTCTCTGAAGCTTTCTTT.

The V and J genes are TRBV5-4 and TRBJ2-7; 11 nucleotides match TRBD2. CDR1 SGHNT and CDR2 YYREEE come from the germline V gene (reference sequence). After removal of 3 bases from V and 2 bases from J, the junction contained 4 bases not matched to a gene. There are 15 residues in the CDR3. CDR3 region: CASSSGTSGTYEQYF. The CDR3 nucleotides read TGTGCCAGCAGCTCTGGGACTAGCGGTACCTACGAGCAGTACTTC. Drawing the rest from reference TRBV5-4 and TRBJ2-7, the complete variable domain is ETGVTQSPTHLIKTRGQQVTLRCSSQSGHNTVSWYQQALGQGPQFIFQYYREEENGRGNFPPRFSGLQFPNYSSELNVNALELDDSALYLCASSSGTSGTYEQYFGPGTRLTVT.

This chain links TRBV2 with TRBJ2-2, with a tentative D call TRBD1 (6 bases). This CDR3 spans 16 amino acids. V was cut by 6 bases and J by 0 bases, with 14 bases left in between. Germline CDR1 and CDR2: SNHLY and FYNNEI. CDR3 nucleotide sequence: TGTGCCAGCAGCTACACCGGGACACCGAACACCGGGGAGCTGTTTTTT. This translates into CASSYTGTPNTGELFF.

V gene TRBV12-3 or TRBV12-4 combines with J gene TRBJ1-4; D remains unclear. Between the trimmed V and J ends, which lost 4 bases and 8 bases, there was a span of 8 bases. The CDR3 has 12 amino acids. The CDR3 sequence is CASSSEAEKLFF. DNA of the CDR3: TGTGCCAGCAGTTCCGAGGCCGAAAAACTGTTTTTT.